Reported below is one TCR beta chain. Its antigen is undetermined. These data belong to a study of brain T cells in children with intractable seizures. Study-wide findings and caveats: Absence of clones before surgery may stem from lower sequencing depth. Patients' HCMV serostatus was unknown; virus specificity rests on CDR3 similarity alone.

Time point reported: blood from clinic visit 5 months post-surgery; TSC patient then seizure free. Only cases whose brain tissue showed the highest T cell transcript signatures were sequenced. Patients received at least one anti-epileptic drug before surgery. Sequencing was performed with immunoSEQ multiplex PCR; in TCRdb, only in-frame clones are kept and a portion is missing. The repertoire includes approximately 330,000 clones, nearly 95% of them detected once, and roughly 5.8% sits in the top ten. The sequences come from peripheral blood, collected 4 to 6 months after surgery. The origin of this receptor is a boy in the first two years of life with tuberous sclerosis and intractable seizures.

The CDR3 loop reads CASSLLPPGAQRETQYF. The CDR3 DNA follows: TGCGCCAGCAGCTTATTGCCACCCGGGGCCCAAAGGGAGACCCAGTACTTC. V usage is TRBV5-1 and J usage is TRBJ2-5; D possibly uses TRBD1 or TRBD2 (5 bases each). The V gene lost 2 bases and the J gene lost 5 bases, with 22 bases spanning the gap. The CDR3 is 17 amino acids. Germline CDR1 and CDR2: SGHRS and YFSETQ.